The sequence of this T cell receptor beta chain was determined in a study of blood T cell repertoires in COVID-19. Study context: T cells, B-cell-depleted T cells, or PBMCs provided the cDNA or gDNA that served as material.

Some clones are missing from TCRdb's copy, which holds only in-frame ones; the method was immunoSEQ multiplex PCR. The top ten hold under 3% of the sample, which has roughly 280,000 clones, 80% to 90% seen once. Germline lookup yields CDR1 SGHVS and CDR2 FQNEAQ. The CDR3 runs 17 residues. Germline trimming cut 3 bases from V and 4 bases from J; bases unmatched to any gene: 8. Cohort assignment relied on participant-reported clinical history. The chain uses TRBV7-8 and TRBJ2-1; 11 nucleotides align to TRBD2. This receptor was obtained from a woman aged 18-29 years who had recovered from COVID-19. Input material: PBMCs or T cells enriched from blood (not recorded which). The CDR3 sequence is CASSFRSGTSGYNEQFF. For the CDR3, the DNA is TGTGCCAGCAGCTTCAGGTCCGGGACTAGCGGTTACAATGAGCAGTTCTTC.